The sequence of this T cell receptor (beta chain) was determined in a study of OX40 agonist ivuxolimab in advanced cancers. General study findings and limits: CD8+ T cells (on average) carried more expanded clones than CD4+ T cells.

Assay: immunoSEQ multiplex PCR; the TCRdb copy retains only in-frame clones and omits some. The sample has 48,000 or so clones, around nine tenths seen once. About this clone itself: Its antigen is currently unknown.

Germline V gene data show CDR1 as SGHRS and CDR2 as YFSETQ. Trimming removed 4 bases from V and 4 bases from J; junction bases left unmatched: 7. The CDR3 runs 14 residues. The source material was CD4+ or CD8+ T cells sorted from blood, sampled in a trial of the OX40 agonist ivuxolimab. The chain is built from TRBV5-1 and TRBJ1-1; TRBD1 agrees at 7 bases. The TCR comes from an adult with an advanced solid tumor such as melanoma, head and neck, liver or kidney cancer. The CDR3 loop reads CASSKGQLPTEAFF. Here the CDR3 DNA reads TGCGCCAGCAGCAAGGGACAGCTCCCCACTGAAGCTTTCTTT.